The 19 T cell receptor beta chains below were found in one sample sequenced in a study of a mutant IDH1 vaccine in newly diagnosed glioma. Here immunoSEQ multiplex PCR was the method, and the copy in TCRdb shows in-frame clones only, minus some. The table records over 95,000 clones, roughly 90% of them present only once. No antigens are known for them. The sample's time point: week 11, during vaccination. Topical imiquimod accompanied each vaccine dose, which consisted of 300 ug of mutant IDH1 20-mer peptide. The material sequenced was PBMCs, taken from a glioma patient whose treatment included an IDH1 peptide vaccine. These receptors originate from a woman aged 50 to 65 with glioma.

The chain joins TRBV5-5 to TRBJ2-1; 10 bases are shared with TRBD2. Per germline, CDR1 SGHKS and CDR2 YYEKEE (reference sequence). With V trimmed by 3 bases and J by 3 bases, 3 bases remained unmatched. This CDR3 is 15 amino acids long. DNA of the CDR3: TGTGCCAGCAGCTCCGGGACTAGCGTCTACAATGAGCAGTTCTTC. This codes for CASSSGTSVYNEQFF.

The chain carries TRBV9 and TRBJ1-4; no firm D call. The CDR3 consists of 14 residues. Trimming took 4 bases from V and 0 from J, leaving 7 bases between them. CDR1 and CDR2 (germline): SGDLS, YYNGEE. The CDR3 sequence: CASSKGATNEKLFF. In nucleotides, the CDR3 is TGTGCCAGCAGCAAAGGCGCAACTAATGAAAAACTGTTTTTT.

This clone was seen a single time. The genes are TRBV4-2 and TRBJ2-5; 9 bases fit TRBD2. The J call may be wrong; the DNA end is better matched by TRBJ2-7. The CDR3 covers 16 residues. Germline V CDR1 and CDR2: LGHNA, YNFKEQ. The CDR3 here is CASSQDLTSGAYEQYF. The CDR3 DNA reads TGTGCCAGCAGCCAGGACTTGACTAGCGGAGCCTACGAGCAGTACTTC.

V gene TRBV2 combines with J gene TRBJ2-2; D assignment may be TRBD1 or TRBD2 (6 bases each). Germline V lookup: CDR1 SNHLY, CDR2 FYNNEI. The CDR3 is made up of 13 amino acids. Trimming cost V 7 bases and J 5 bases, with 11 bases left between them. The CDR3 loop reads CASIWGATGELFF. In DNA, the CDR3 is TGTGCCAGCATCTGGGGGGCGACCGGGGAGCTGTTTTTT.

This chain connects TRBV5-4 to TRBJ2-7; possibly TRBD1 for D (6 bases). Trimming cost V 0 bases and J 3 bases, with 10 bases left between them. Germline V gene lookup returns CDR1 SGHNT and CDR2 YYREEE (reference sequence). This CDR3 spans 14 amino acids. CDR3 nucleotide sequence: TGTGCCAGCAGCTTGGTTGCAGGGGACTACGAGCAGTACTTC. This encodes CASSLVAGDYEQYF.

The chain carries TRBV6-1 and TRBJ1-1; D gene ambiguous. CDR1 MNHNS and CDR2 SASEGT come from the germline V gene. With 6 bases removed from V and 11 bases from J, the gap between germline ends came to 19 bases. The CDR3 is 13 residues long. The CDR3 here is CASRSKSLSVAFF. The CDR3 DNA reads TGTGCCAGCAGAAGCAAATCCCTATCTGTTGCTTTCTTT.

The CDR3 sequence: CASSDSSYEQYF. The CDR3 bases are TGTGCCAGCAGTGACTCTTCCTACGAGCAGTACTTC. This rearrangement joins TRBV6-4 to TRBJ2-7; D ambiguous. This CDR3 has 12 amino acids. V was shortened by 0 bases and J by 1 base, with 1 base between the two germline ends. Per the germline V gene, CDR1 is MRHNA and CDR2 is SNTAGT.

The table lists this clone with a count of one. This chain links TRBV9 with TRBJ1-1; tentatively, D is TRBD1 (5 bases). Trimming took off 3 bases at V and 5 bases at J, with 17 bases between the two ends. This CDR3 region has 15 residues. Germline-derived CDR1 and CDR2 are SGDLS and YYNGEE. The CDR3 nucleotides are TGTGCCAGCAGCGAAAAGGACCGGGACGCGACTGAAGCTTTCTTT. Residues: CASSEKDRDATEAFF.

The chain uses TRBV30 and TRBJ2-7; possibly TRBD1 or TRBD2 for D (6 bases each). This CDR3 region has 13 residues. Germline CDR1 and CDR2: GTSNPN and SVGIG (reference sequence). Trimming took 3 bases from V and 4 from J, leaving 13 bases between them. The CDR3 protein is CAWSSGGGYEQYF. The CDR3 nucleotides read TGTGCCTGGAGCTCCGGAGGGGGGTACGAGCAGTACTTC.

Worth noting for this clone: One junction end disagrees with the germline gene, perhaps due to a read error. The rearrangement links TRBV7-7 to TRBJ2-5; 10 bases are a match to TRBD1. The assigned J gene may be wrong: the sequence end matches TRBJ2-7 better. Germline V CDR1 and CDR2: SSHAT, FNYEAQ (reference sequence). The CDR3 consists of 14 residues. CDR3 protein: CASSAGQGAYEQYF. The DNA of the CDR3 is TGTGCTAGCAGCGCCGGACAGGGGGCCTACGAGCAGTACTTC.

This rearrangement joins TRBV30 to TRBJ2-1; D may correspond to TRBD1 or TRBD2 (6 bases each). Germline CDR1 GTSNPN, CDR2 SVGIG (reference sequence). With 3 bases removed from V and 4 bases from J, the gap between germline ends came to 16 bases. This CDR3 is 15 amino acids long. CDR3 in DNA: TGTGCCTGGAGGGAGGGGACACTACTTTACAATGAGCAGTTCTTC. This codes for CAWREGTLLYNEQFF.

The chain uses TRBV2 and TRBJ1-5; D ambiguous. Germline CDR1 reads SNHLY; CDR2 reads FYNNEI. V was cut by 3 bases and J by 0 bases, with 9 bases left in between. There are 15 residues in the CDR3. DNA of the CDR3: TGTGCCAGCAGTGAGGGCAGTTTTAGCAATCAGCCCCAGCATTTT. It translates to CASSEGSFSNQPQHF.

The rearrangement uses TRBV19 and TRBJ2-1; D remains unclear. The CDR3 is 17 residues long. The germline CDR1 and CDR2 sequences are LNHDA and SQIVND (reference sequence). The ends were cut back, 4 bases at V and 3 bases at J, with 19 bases in the middle. Written as DNA, the CDR3 is TGTGCCAGTAGTAAGAGTACGCAAGGAGTGGGCTACAATGAGCAGTTCTTC. As protein: CASSKSTQGVGYNEQFF.

The rearrangement joins TRBV2 to TRBJ1-5; 12 positions agree with TRBD1. Germline V gives CDR1 SNHLY, CDR2 FYNNEI. The CDR3 consists of 15 residues. Unmatched junction bases numbered 7, after V lost 6 bases and J lost 7 bases. For the CDR3, the DNA is TGTGCCAGCAGCGGGGGACAGGGGGCTCGGCAGCCCCAGCATTTT. This codes for CASSGGQGARQPQHF. The full variable domain, in which reference TRBV2 and TRBJ1-5 provide the parts outside the CDR3, is EPEVTQTPSHQVTQMGQEVILRCVPISNHLYFYWYRQILGQKVEFLVSFYNNEISEKSEIFDDQFSVERPDGSNFTLKIRSTKLEDSAMYFCASSGGQGARQPQHFGDGTRLSIL.

The CDR3 reads CASRADGYTEAFF. CDR3 in DNA: TGTGCCAGCAGAGCCGACGGTTACACTGAAGCTTTCTTT. V gene TRBV6-5 combines with J gene TRBJ1-1; the D is unclear. V was shortened by 6 bases and J by 3 bases, with 11 bases between the two germline ends. The CDR3 covers 13 residues. Per the germline V gene, CDR1 is MNHEY and CDR2 is SVGAGI.

V is TRBV6-1 and J is TRBJ2-7; 9 nucleotides line up with TRBD1. CDR1 and CDR2 from the germline V gene are MNHNS and SASEGT. The V and J ends lost 4 bases and 2 bases, in that order; junction bases with no gene match: 3. The CDR3 contains 14 residues. As DNA, the CDR3 is TGTGCCAGCAGTGGACAGGGGGGGACCTACGAGCAGTACTTC. The encoded protein is CASSGQGGTYEQYF.

V and J are TRBV28 and TRBJ1-5; the D is unclear. The CDR3 contains 15 residues. Trimming took off 3 bases at V and 7 bases at J, with 16 bases between the two ends. CDR1 and CDR2 from the germline V gene are MDHEN and SYDVKM. The CDR3 DNA sequence: TGTGCCAGCAGTTTGCCCTTGTTTGGGAAACAGCCCCAGCATTTT. Translation gives CASSLPLFGKQPQHF.

The genes are TRBV29-1 and TRBJ1-1; D unresolved. This CDR3 is 12 amino acids long. Germline V gene data show CDR1 as SQVTM and CDR2 as ANQGSEA. The germline V and J ends were trimmed by 4 bases and 2 bases, with 8 bases remaining between them. The DNA for the CDR3 is TGCAGCGTTGCCACAGATAACACTGAAGCTTTCTTT. It codes for CSVATDNTEAFF.

The chain carries TRBV9 and TRBJ2-5; no firm D call. Germline V lookup: CDR1 SGDLS, CDR2 YYNGEE. The V and J ends lost 4 bases and 1 base respectively, with 11 bases between them. The CDR3 sequence is 14 residues long. For the CDR3, the DNA is TGTGCCAGCAGCCCCCAATTCGGCCAAGAGACCCAGTACTTC. Translation: CASSPQFGQETQYF.